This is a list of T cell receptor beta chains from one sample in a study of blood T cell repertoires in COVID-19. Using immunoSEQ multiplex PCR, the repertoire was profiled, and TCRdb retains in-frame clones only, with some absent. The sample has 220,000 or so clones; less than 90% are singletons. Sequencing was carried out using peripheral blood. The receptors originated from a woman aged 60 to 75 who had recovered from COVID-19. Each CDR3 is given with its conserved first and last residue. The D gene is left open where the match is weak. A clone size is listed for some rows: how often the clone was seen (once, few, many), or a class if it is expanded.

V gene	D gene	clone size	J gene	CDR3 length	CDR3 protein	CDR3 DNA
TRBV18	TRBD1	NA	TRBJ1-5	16	CASSPNRGLSNQPQHF	TGTGCCAGCTCACCAAACAGGGGGCTTAGCAATCAGCCCCAGCATTTT
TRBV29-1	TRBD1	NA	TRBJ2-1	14	CSVVRDRGNNEQFF	TGCAGCGTAGTTAGGGACAGGGGTAATAATGAGCAGTTCTTC
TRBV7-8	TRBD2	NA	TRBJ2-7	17	CASSLPSGGLSSYEQYF	TGTGCCAGCAGCTTACCGAGCGGGGGTCTGAGCTCCTACGAGCAGTACTTC
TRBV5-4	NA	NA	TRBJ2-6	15	CASSLQGSGANVLTF	TGTGCCAGCAGCCTACAGGGCTCAGGGGCCAACGTCCTGACTTTC
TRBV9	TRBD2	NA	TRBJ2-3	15	CASSLAGRLLDTQYF	TGTGCCAGCAGCCTAGCGGGCCGACTACTTGATACGCAGTATTTT
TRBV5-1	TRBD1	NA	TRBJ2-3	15	CASSLAGQGTDTQYF	TGCGCCAGCAGCTTGGCCGGACAGGGCACAGATACGCAGTATTTT
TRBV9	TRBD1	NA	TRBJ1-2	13	CASSSTGGWGYTF	TGTGCCAGCAGCTCAACAGGGGGTTGGGGCTACACCTTC
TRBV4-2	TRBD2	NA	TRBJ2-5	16	CASSQESSGGRETQYF	TGTGCCAGCAGCCAAGAATCCAGCGGGGGTCGAGAGACCCAGTACTTC
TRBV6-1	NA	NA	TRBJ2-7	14	CASSEAGSLSEQYF	TGTGCCAGCAGTGAAGCGGGCAGTTTGTCCGAGCAGTACTTC
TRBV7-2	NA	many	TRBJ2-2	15	CASSFGGVNTGELFF	TGTGCCAGCAGCTTTGGCGGGGTGAACACCGGGGAGCTGTTTTTT
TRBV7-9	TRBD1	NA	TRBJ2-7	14	CASSRGQGSHEQYF	TGTGCCAGCAGCAGGGGACAGGGGTCCCACGAGCAGTACTTC
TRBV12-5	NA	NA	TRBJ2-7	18	CASGLRRWSSEGNYEQYF	TGTGCTAGTGGTTTGAGGAGATGGTCTAGCGAGGGAAACTACGAGCAGTACTTC
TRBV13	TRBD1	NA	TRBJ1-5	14	CASSYRGGNQPQHF	TGTGCCAGCAGTTACAGGGGGGGGAATCAGCCCCAGCATTTT
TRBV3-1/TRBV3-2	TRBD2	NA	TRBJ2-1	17	CASSRGTSGGSYNEQFF	TGTGCCAGCAGCAGGGGGACTAGCGGGGGGTCCTACAATGAGCAGTTCTTC
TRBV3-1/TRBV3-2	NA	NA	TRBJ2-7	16	CASSMQQGLSSHEQYF	TGTGCCAGCAGTATGCAGCAGGGGCTTTCTTCCCACGAGCAGTACTTC
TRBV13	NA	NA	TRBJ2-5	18	CASSLGDQGRPDSETQYF	TGTGCCAGCAGCTTAGGGGATCAGGGCAGGCCAGACTCGGAGACCCAGTACTTC
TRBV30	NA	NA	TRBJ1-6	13	CVGMTGANSPLHF	TGTGTCGGCATGACAGGCGCAAATTCACCCCTCCACTTT
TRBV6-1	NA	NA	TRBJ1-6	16	CASSDATAIGRSPLHF	TGTGCCAGCAGTGACGCGACAGCCATAGGACGTTCACCCCTCCACTTT
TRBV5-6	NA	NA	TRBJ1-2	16	CASSLVAEAIRDGYTF	TGTGCCAGCAGCTTGGTGGCCGAAGCCATCAGGGATGGCTACACCTTC
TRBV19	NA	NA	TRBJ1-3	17	CASITEVATSSGNTIYF	TGTGCCAGTATTACAGAGGTGGCCACGTCCTCTGGAAACACCATATATTTT
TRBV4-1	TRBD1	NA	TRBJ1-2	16	CASSQGIDRANYGYTF	TGCGCCAGCAGCCAAGGAATAGACAGGGCCAACTATGGCTACACCTTC
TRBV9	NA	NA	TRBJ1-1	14	CASSVNSGNTEAFF	TGTGCCAGCAGCGTAAACAGTGGGAACACTGAAGCTTTCTTT
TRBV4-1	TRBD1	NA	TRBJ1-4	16	CASSHGQGASNEKLFF	TGCGCCAGCAGCCACGGACAGGGGGCATCTAATGAAAAACTGTTTTTT
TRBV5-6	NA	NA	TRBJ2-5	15	CASSSTLGPQETQYF	TGTGCCAGCAGCTCGACCCTGGGGCCGCAAGAGACCCAGTACTTC
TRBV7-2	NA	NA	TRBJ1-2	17	CASSATLGQALPYGYTF	TGTGCCAGCAGCGCGACGTTGGGACAAGCGTTGCCTTATGGCTACACCTTC
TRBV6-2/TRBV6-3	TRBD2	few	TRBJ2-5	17	CASSYSTSGGSKETQYF	TGTGCCAGCAGTTACTCTACTAGCGGGGGTTCGAAAGAGACCCAGTACTTC
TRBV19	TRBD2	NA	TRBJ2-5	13	CASSIREGETQYF	TGTGCCAGTAGTATTAGGGAGGGAGAGACCCAGTACTTC
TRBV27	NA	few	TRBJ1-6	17	CASVRSAQVAYNSPLHF	TGTGCCAGCGTTCGGTCAGCCCAGGTCGCCTATAATTCACCCCTCCACTTT
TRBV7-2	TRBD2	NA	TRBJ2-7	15	CASSPQRGGNHEQYF	TGTGCCAGCAGCCCACAGCGGGGGGGCAACCACGAGCAGTACTTC
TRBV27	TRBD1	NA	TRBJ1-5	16	CASSLEAGGSNQPQHF	TGTGCCAGCAGTTTGGAGGCAGGGGGGAGCAATCAGCCCCAGCATTTT
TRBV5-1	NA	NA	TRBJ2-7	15	CASSPTRGGYYEQYF	TGCGCCAGCAGCCCAACCCGCGGGGGCTACTACGAGCAGTACTTC